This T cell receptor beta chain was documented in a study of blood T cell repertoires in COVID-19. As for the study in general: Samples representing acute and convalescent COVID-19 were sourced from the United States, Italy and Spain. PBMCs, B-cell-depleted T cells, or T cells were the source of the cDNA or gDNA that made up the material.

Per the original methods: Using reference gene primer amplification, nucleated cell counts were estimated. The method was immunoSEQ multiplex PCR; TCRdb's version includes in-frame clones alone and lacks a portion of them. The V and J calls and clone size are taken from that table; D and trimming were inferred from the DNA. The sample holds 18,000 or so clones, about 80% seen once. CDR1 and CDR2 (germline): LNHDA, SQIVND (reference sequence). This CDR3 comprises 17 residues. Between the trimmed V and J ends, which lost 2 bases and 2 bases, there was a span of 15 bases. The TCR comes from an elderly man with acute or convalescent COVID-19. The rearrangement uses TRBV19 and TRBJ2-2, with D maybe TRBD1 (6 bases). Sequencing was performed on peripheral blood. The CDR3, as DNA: TGTGCCAGTAGTATAATCGGCAGGGGACCTAACACCGGGGAGCTGTTTTTT. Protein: CASSIIGRGPNTGELFF.